A single sample gave rise to the 4 T cell receptor beta chains below, sequenced in a study of blood T cell repertoires in COVID-19. Using immunoSEQ multiplex PCR, the repertoire was profiled, and TCRdb retains in-frame clones only, with some absent. This repertoire shows 35,000 to 45,000 clones, 75% to 85% found once; its top ten account for about 9.3%. Material for sequencing was peripheral blood. These receptors all come from a human donor in a cohort sampled during active COVID-19.

This clone was picked up one time. The V gene is TRBV5-4, the J gene TRBJ2-1; D not certain. Trimming removed 0 bases from V and 8 bases from J, with 6 bases in between. The germline gives CDR1 SGHNT, CDR2 YYREEE (reference sequence). The CDR3 has 12 amino acids. The DNA of the CDR3 is TGTGCCAGCAGCTTGGGCCGAGATGAGCAGTTCTTC. Translation: CASSLGRDEQFF.

The CDR3 protein is CASSLGREVVYEQYF. CDR3 DNA sequence: TGTGCCAGCAGCTTAGGACGGGAGGTCGTGTACGAGCAGTACTTC. V is TRBV7-2 and J is TRBJ2-7, with 7 bases matching TRBD2. The germline gives CDR1 SGHTA, CDR2 FQGNSA. The J segment lost 4 bases and the V segment lost 1 base, leaving 7 bases of the junction unmatched. The CDR3 loop spans 15 amino acids.

The genes are TRBV27 and TRBJ1-1; 9 nucleotides align to TRBD1. Germline V lookup: CDR1 MNHEY, CDR2 SMNVEV (reference sequence). The V and J ends lost 6 bases and 5 bases, in that order; junction bases with no gene match: 7. The CDR3 extends over 14 amino acids. CDR3 in DNA: TGTGCCAGCAGGCTGGGACAGGGAGGTACTGAAGCTTTCTTT. It translates to CASRLGQGGTEAFF.

This clone was observed once. CDR3 region: CASSPNPLTILNEQFF. In DNA, the CDR3 is TGTGCCAGCAGCCCGAACCCACTTACTATCCTCAATGAGCAGTTCTTC. The chain carries TRBV7-3 and TRBJ2-1, with D uncertain. Germline V CDR1 and CDR2: SGHTA, FQGTGA. CDR3 length equals 16 residues. With 5 bases removed from V and 6 bases from J, the gap between germline ends came to 20 bases.